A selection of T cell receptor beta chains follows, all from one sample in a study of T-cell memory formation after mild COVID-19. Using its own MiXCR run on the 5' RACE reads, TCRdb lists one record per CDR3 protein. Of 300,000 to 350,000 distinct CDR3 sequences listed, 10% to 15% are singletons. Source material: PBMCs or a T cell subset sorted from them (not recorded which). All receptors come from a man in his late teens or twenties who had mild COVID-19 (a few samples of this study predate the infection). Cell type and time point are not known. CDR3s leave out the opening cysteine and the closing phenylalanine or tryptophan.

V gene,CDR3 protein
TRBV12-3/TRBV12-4,ASSQGNSYEQY
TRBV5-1,ASTRRGHLRDTGELF
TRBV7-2,ASTLGPTDTQY
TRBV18,ASSPGQGPGETQY
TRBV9,ASSAHRGLVTGELF
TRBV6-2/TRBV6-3,ASSYRRGQGSRGYT
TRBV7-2,ASSPPPQETQY
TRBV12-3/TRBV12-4,ASSSGGGRAF
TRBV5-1,ASRPQDTGELF
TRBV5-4,ASSYKGKGALNEKLF
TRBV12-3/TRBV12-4,ASSLAPASEGETQY
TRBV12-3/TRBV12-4,ASSLGGSYGYT
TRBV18,ASSPVPGSYEQY
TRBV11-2,ASSLLAGGANEQF
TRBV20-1,SARRDRGSTEAF
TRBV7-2,ASSVLAGGQF
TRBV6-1,ASSAVRGNTEAF
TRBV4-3,ASSPLQGARGYT
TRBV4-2,ASSQSPTGTGKEKLF
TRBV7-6,ASRRIGGGNQEAGYT
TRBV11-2,ASSLVRLSGQETQY
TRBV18,ASSPPGQVRMNTEAF
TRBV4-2,ASSQSGGAGETQY
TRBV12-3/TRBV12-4,ASSLVGASTGSPLH
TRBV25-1,ASSASGAGGPWYNEQF
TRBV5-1,ASSLGSSGSTDTQY
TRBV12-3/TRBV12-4,ASSRLPGAEGYT
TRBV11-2,ASSPAPVGEAF
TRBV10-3,AIKAGVPDTQY
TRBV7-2,ASSLMPGQNYGYT
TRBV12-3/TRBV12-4,ASRLGGSQPQH
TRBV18,ASSPLLGDHGYT
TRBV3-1,ASSTRGLPYEQY
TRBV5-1,ASSSAQGTQY
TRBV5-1,ASSLDGGPDTQY
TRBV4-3,ATFSGGDNFYNSPLH
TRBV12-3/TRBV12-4,ASSLRLAGGELF
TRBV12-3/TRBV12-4,ASSRDSTTDTQY
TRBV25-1,ASTDRMNTEAF
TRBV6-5,ASSLDRGIFKLF
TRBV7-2,ASSLGMGFNQPQH
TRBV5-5,ASSAENSPLH
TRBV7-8,ASSFLTTDTQY
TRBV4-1,ASSLPGLSLGELF
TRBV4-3,ASSQGTDPNTGELF
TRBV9,ASSVGGSEMNTEAF
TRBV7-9,ASSEDRKNTEAF
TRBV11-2,ASSPRDRSVPQY